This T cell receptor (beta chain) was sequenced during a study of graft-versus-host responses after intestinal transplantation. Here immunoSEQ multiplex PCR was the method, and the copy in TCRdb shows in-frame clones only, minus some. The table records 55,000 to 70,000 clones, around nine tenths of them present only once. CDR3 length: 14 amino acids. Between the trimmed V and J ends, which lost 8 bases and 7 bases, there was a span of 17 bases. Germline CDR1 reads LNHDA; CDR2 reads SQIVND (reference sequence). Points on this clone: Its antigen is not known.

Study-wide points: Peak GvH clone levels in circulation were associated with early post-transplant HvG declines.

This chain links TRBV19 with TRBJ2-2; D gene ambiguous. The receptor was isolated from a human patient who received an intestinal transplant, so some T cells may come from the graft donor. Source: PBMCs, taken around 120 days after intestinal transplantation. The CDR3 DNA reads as TGTGCCAGTTCCCTTGCGAGTTCATACGGGGAGCTGTTTTTT. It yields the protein CASSLASSYGELFF. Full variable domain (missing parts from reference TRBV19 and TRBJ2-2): DGGITQSPKYLFRKEGQNVTLSCEQNLNHDAMYWYRQDPGQGLRLIYYSQIVNDFQKGDIAEGYSVSREKKESFPLTVTSAQKNPTAFYLCASSLASSYGELFFGEGSRLTVL.